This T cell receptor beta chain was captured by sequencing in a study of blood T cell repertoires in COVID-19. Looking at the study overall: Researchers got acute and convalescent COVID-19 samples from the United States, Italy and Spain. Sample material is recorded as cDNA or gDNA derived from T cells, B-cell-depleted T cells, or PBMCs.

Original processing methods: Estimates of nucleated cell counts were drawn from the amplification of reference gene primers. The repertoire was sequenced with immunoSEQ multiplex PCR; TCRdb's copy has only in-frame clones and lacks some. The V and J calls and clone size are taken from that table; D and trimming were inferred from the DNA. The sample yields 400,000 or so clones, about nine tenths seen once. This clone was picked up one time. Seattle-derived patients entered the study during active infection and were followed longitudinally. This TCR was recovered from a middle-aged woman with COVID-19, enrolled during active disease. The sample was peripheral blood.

Here the CDR3 DNA reads TGTGCCAGCAGCGCGAATACAGCTCAGCCCCAGCATTTT. This sequence encodes CASSANTAQPQHF. The chain recombines TRBV7-2 with TRBJ1-5; D not resolved. This CDR3 is built from 13 residues. The V and J ends lost 5 bases and 6 bases respectively, with 11 bases between them. Germline CDR1 reads SGHTA; CDR2 reads FQGNSA. The full variable domain, rest sourced from reference TRBV7-2 and TRBJ1-5, is GAGVSQSPSNKVTEKGKDVELRCDPISGHTALYWYRQSLGQGLEFLIYFQGNSAPDKSGLPSDRFSAERTGGSVSTLTIQRTQQEDSAVYLCASSANTAQPQHFGDGTRLSIL.